The next 23 T cell receptor beta chains were all read from a single sample in a study of cytomegalovirus exposure and HLA in healthy donors. 60 Vbeta and 13 Jbeta primers were used in PCR. The assay was immunoSEQ multiplex PCR, and TCRdb's table has in-frame clones only and misses some. The table has around 100,000 clones, approximately 70% seen once. The sequenced sample consisted of PBMCs. Receptor source: a man aged 35 to 55 in good health and CMV-seropositive.

The chain employs TRBV27 and TRBJ1-5, with TRBD1 matching over 10 bases. CDR1 and CDR2 from the germline V gene are MNHEY and SMNVEV (reference sequence). The ends lost 3 bases at V and 6 bases at J; junction bases unmatched: 5. The CDR3 covers 15 residues. The CDR3 sequence is CASSFRQGAAQPQHF. As DNA, the CDR3 is TGTGCCAGCAGTTTCCGACAGGGGGCAGCTCAGCCCCAGCATTTT.

The chain is built from TRBV14 and TRBJ2-3; TRBD2 is a possible D gene (5 bases). CDR3 length: 13 residues. Trimming pared 8 bases from V and 4 bases from J, leaving 13 bases between. The germline V gene has CDR1 SGHDN and CDR2 FVKESK. Here the CDR3 reads CASGRTGADTQYF. As DNA, the CDR3 is TGTGCCAGCGGAAGGACCGGGGCAGATACGCAGTATTTT.

The chain recombines TRBV5-5 with TRBJ2-7, with 12 bases matching TRBD2. V shed 3 bases and J 2 bases; nucleotides not matched to a gene: 6. Germline V gene sequence: CDR1 SGHKS, CDR2 YYEKEE (reference sequence). The CDR3 contains 16 residues. In DNA, the CDR3 is TGTGCCAGCAGCTCCGGGACTAGCGGGCCACCCTACGAGCAGTACTTC. Protein: CASSSGTSGPPYEQYF.

The chain employs TRBV9 and TRBJ2-1, with TRBD2 matching 8 bases. This CDR3 has 14 residues. Unmatched junction bases numbered 7, after V lost 4 bases and J lost 7 bases. Germline V gives CDR1 SGDLS, CDR2 YYNGEE. This CDR3 is CASSINSGMNEQFF. The CDR3 DNA reads as TGTGCCAGCAGCATTAATAGCGGGATGAATGAGCAGTTCTTC.

The chain couples TRBV4-1 to TRBJ1-2; possible D gene TRBD1, 5 bases. V was cut by 0 bases and J by 0 bases, with 8 bases left in between. CDR1 is MGHRA, CDR2 YSYEKL, per germline. This CDR3 is 15 amino acids long. CDR3 coding DNA: TGCGCCAGCAGCCAAGAGACAGCCCCTAACTATGGCTACACCTTC. Residues: CASSQETAPNYGYTF.

V is TRBV7-2 and J is TRBJ2-7; TRBD1 matches 10 bases. CDR1 and CDR2 (germline): SGHTA, FQGNSA. The V segment lost 3 bases and the J segment 6 bases; nucleotides outside the gene matches: 5. This CDR3 comprises 14 residues. The CDR3 coding sequence is TGTGCCAGCAGCTTTGGGACAGGGGTTATCGAGCAGTACTTC. It codes for CASSFGTGVIEQYF.

This clone was picked up a small number of times. The chain links TRBV9 to TRBJ1-3; TRBD1 matches at 7 bases. This CDR3 contains 15 residues. The junction had 5 bases not matched to a gene; V was cut back by 3 bases and J by 2 bases. In germline, CDR1 is SGDLS, CDR2 YYNGEE. CDR3 amino acids: CASSAPDRTGNTIYF. The CDR3 coding sequence is TGTGCCAGCAGCGCCCCGGACAGGACTGGAAACACCATATATTTT.

The rearrangement links TRBV5-1 to TRBJ2-1; 10 nucleotides align to TRBD2. The CDR3 covers 16 residues. CDR1 is SGHRS and CDR2 is YFSETQ in the germline V gene. J lost 4 bases, V lost 0 bases, and 4 bases had no gene match. The CDR3 coding sequence is TGCGCCAGCAGCTTGGAACTAGCGGGAATATACAATGAGCAGTTCTTC. Its protein product is CASSLELAGIYNEQFF.

This clone turned up a few times. This chain links TRBV29-1 with TRBJ1-2; weak D call: TRBD1 (5 bases). The V gene's germline CDR1 is SQVTM and CDR2 ANQGSEA. Trimming removed 5 bases from V and 4 bases from J, with 8 bases in between. The CDR3 extends over 11 amino acids. The CDR3 is CSVQGPYGYTF. CDR3 bases: TGCAGCGTTCAGGGTCCCTATGGCTACACCTTC. Complete variable domain (other parts from reference TRBV29-1 and TRBJ1-2): SAVISQKPSRDICQRGTSLTIQCQVDSQVTMMFWYRQQPGQSLTLIATANQGSEATYESGFVIDKFPISRPNLTFSTLTVSNMSPEDSSIYLCSVQGPYGYTFGSGTRLTVV.

This clone has just one count. The chain links TRBV4-3 to TRBJ2-3; 11 bases match TRBD2. Trimming cost V 4 bases and J 4 bases; bases outside gene matches: 13. This CDR3 is 18 amino acids long. Germline lookup yields CDR1 LGHNA and CDR2 YSLEER. The CDR3 DNA sequence: TGCGCCAGCAGCCTATCATCAGTGACTAGCGGGAATGCAGATACGCAGTATTTT. This sequence encodes CASSLSSVTSGNADTQYF.

Many counts were recorded for this clone. The chain combines TRBV6-6 with TRBJ1-1, with a tentative D call TRBD1 (6 bases). Between the trimmed V and J ends, which lost 6 bases and 3 bases, there was a span of 11 bases. From germline, CDR1 is MNHNY and CDR2 SVGAGI (reference sequence). The CDR3 covers 13 residues. The CDR3 region is CASSTNRDTEAFF. The CDR3 nucleotides read TGTGCCAGCAGCACTAACAGGGACACTGAAGCTTTCTTT.

The CDR3 sequence: CASSQGLAGADTQYF. The CDR3 DNA reads as TGTGCCAGCAGCCAAGGACTAGCGGGAGCAGATACGCAGTATTTT. This chain uses TRBV4-2 with TRBJ2-3; 12 bases match TRBD2. This CDR3 region has 15 residues. V lost 1 base and J lost 4; bases outside the gene matches: 0. CDR1 and CDR2 from the germline V gene are LGHNA and YNFKEQ.

The chain employs TRBV19 and TRBJ2-7; 10 bases match TRBD1. In germline, CDR1 is LNHDA, CDR2 SQIVND (reference sequence). J gave up 2 bases and V 2 bases, and 9 bases lay outside the gene matches. The CDR3 length is 17 residues. CDR3 in amino acids: CASSIKTGGGGAYEQYF. CDR3 bases: TGTGCCAGTAGTATAAAGACAGGGGGCGGAGGGGCCTACGAGCAGTACTTC. The full variable domain, with the rest looked up from reference TRBV19 and TRBJ2-7, is DGGITQSPKYLFRKEGQNVTLSCEQNLNHDAMYWYRQDPGQGLRLIYYSQIVNDFQKGDIAEGYSVSREKKESFPLTVTSAQKNPTAFYLCASSIKTGGGGAYEQYFGPGTRLTVT.

The chain has TRBV7-6 and TRBJ2-3, with TRBD2 matching 13 bases. The V segment lost 1 base and the J segment 2 bases; nucleotides outside the gene matches: 3. Germline-derived CDR1 and CDR2 are SGHVS and FNYEAQ. The CDR3 has 17 residues. The CDR3 region is CASSLVGTSGDTDTQYF. CDR3 in DNA: TGTGCCAGCAGCTTAGTTGGGACTAGCGGGGACACAGATACGCAGTATTTT. Full variable domain (missing parts from reference TRBV7-6 and TRBJ2-3): GAGVSQSPRYKVTKRGQDVALRCDPISGHVSLYWYRQALGQGPEFLTYFNYEAQQDKSGLPNDRFSAERPEGSISTLTIQRTEQRDSAMYRCASSLVGTSGDTDTQYFGPGTRLTVL.

This chain links TRBV7-9 with TRBJ2-2; tentatively, D is TRBD2 (5 bases). CDR1 and CDR2 (germline): SEHNR, FQNEAQ (reference sequence). There are 14 residues in the CDR3. V lost 7 bases, J lost 0 bases, and 9 bases lay in between. In nucleotides, the CDR3 is TGTGCCAGCAAACTAGGTGCGAACACCGGGGAGCTGTTTTTT. Its protein product is CASKLGANTGELFF.

The genes are TRBV4-1 and TRBJ2-5; 8 bases match TRBD2. The junction had 3 bases not matched to a gene; V was cut back by 0 bases and J by 0 bases. The length of the CDR3 is 16 residues. Looked up from germline, CDR1 is MGHRA and CDR2 is YSYEKL. The CDR3 loop is CASSQDTSGDQETQYF. CDR3 nucleotide sequence: TGCGCCAGCAGCCAAGATACTAGCGGAGACCAAGAGACCCAGTACTTC.

This CDR3 is CASSQGSQGTYGYTF. The DNA for the CDR3 is TGCGCCAGCAGCCAAGGGAGTCAGGGGACCTATGGCTACACCTTC. The chain is built from TRBV4-1 and TRBJ1-2, with D maybe TRBD1 (6 bases). V was shortened by 1 base and J by 4 bases, with 13 bases between the two germline ends. The CDR3 is 15 residues long. Germline CDR1 is MGHRA and CDR2 is YSYEKL.

This clone was counted between two and nine times. This chain joins TRBV7-3 and TRBJ1-1; D might be TRBD1 (5 bases). CDR3 length: 18 residues. Germline V gene lookup returns CDR1 SGHTA and CDR2 FQGTGA. Trimming stripped 3 bases from V and 2 bases from J, with 22 bases between. CDR3 DNA: TGTGCCAGCAGCTTCAGCCCAAGTGGGACTAAAGCCAACACTGAAGCTTTCTTT. As protein: CASSFSPSGTKANTEAFF.

This clone was seen once. This chain joins TRBV6-1 and TRBJ1-1; 8 bases fit TRBD1. This CDR3 is 13 amino acids long. Germline V gives CDR1 MNHNS, CDR2 SASEGT. The V and J ends lost 5 bases and 6 bases, in that order; junction bases with no gene match: 5. CDR3: CASSPQGGSEAFF. The CDR3 nucleotides read TGTGCCAGCAGTCCACAGGGGGGGTCTGAAGCTTTCTTT.

This chain joins TRBV27 and TRBJ1-4, with 7 positions matching TRBD1. V lost 6 bases, J lost 8 bases, and 9 bases stayed unmatched. The CDR3 is 14 residues long. Germline assignment: CDR1 MNHEY and CDR2 SMNVEV (reference sequence). The CDR3 protein is CASSPTGNREKLFF. Here the CDR3 DNA reads TGTGCCAGCAGCCCGACAGGGAATCGAGAAAAACTGTTTTTT. Combining the CDR3 with reference TRBV27 and TRBJ1-4 gives the whole variable domain EAQVTQNPRYLITVTGKKLTVTCSQNMNHEYMSWYRQDPGLGLRQIYYSMNVEVTDKGDVPEGYKVSRKEKRNFPLILESPSPNQTSLYFCASSPTGNREKLFFGSGTQLSVL.

V usage is TRBV18 and J usage is TRBJ1-2, with 12 bases fitting TRBD1. J was trimmed by 5 bases and V by 5 bases; bases with no gene match: 3. The CDR3 has 14 residues. Per germline, CDR1 KGHSH and CDR2 LQKENI. The CDR3 is CASSSGQGAYGYTF. In nucleotides, the CDR3 is TGTGCCAGCTCATCGGGACAGGGGGCGTATGGCTACACCTTC.

This clone was seen once. This same CDR3 is encoded by further DNA sequences in the sample. The J gene is TRBJ2-5, the V gene TRBV6-6; 8 bases line up with TRBD1. The junction had 3 bases not matched to a gene; V was cut back by 3 bases and J by 3 bases. CDR3 length: 14 residues. Germline lookup yields CDR1 MNHNY and CDR2 SVGAGI (reference sequence). DNA for the CDR3: TGTGCCAGCAGTTATGGGACAGGAAAAGAGACCCAGTACTTC. Translated, it gives CASSYGTGKETQYF.

V is TRBV9 and J is TRBJ2-5, with 9 positions matching TRBD2. In germline, CDR1 is SGDLS, CDR2 YYNGEE. V shed 0 bases and J 4 bases; nucleotides not matched to a gene: 7. CDR3 length: 16 amino acids. In nucleotides, the CDR3 is TGTGCCAGCAGCGTAGGAGCGGGAGGAGAAGGAGAGACCCAGTACTTC. Translating it yields CASSVGAGGEGETQYF.